This paragraph reports one T cell receptor (beta chain). Method: immunoSEQ multiplex PCR; TCRdb's copy keeps in-frame clones and lacks some. The sample includes some 75,000 clones, almost 85% of them seen just once. These data originate in a study of OX40 agonist ivuxolimab in advanced cancers. The CDR3 has 14 amino acids. From germline, CDR1 is SGHDN and CDR2 FVKESK. With 4 bases removed from V and 6 bases from J, the gap between germline ends came to 14 bases. The genes are TRBV14 and TRBJ2-3; no definite D call. Here the sequenced sample was CD4+ or CD8+ T cells sorted from blood, taken in a trial of the OX40 agonist ivuxolimab. The TCR comes from an adult with an advanced solid tumor such as melanoma, head and neck, liver or kidney cancer. CDR3 DNA: TGTGCCAGCAGCCGTCGGTCCTTCGCGGATACGCAGTATTTT. This encodes CASSRRSFADTQYF.